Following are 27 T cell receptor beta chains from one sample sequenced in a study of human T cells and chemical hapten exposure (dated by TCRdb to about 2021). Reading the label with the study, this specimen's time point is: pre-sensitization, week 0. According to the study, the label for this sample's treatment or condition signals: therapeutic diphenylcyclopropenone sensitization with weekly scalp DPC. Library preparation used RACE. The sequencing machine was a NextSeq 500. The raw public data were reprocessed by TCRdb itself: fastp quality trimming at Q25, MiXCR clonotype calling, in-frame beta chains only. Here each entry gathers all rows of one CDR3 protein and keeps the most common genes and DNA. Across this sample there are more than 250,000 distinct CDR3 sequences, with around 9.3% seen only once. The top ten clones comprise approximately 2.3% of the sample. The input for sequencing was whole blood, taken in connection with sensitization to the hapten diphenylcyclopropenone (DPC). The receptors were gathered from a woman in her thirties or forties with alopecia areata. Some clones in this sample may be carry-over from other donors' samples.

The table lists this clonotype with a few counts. The CDR3: CASSQGAASYNEQFF. The CDR3 coding sequence is TGTGCCAGCAGCCAAGGAGCGGCTTCCTACAATGAGCAGTTCTTC. V is TRBV4-2 and J is TRBJ2-1, with D maybe TRBD2 (5 bases). This CDR3 has 15 amino acids. V was shortened by 1 base and J by 1 base, with 8 bases between the two germline ends. Per germline, CDR1 LGHNA and CDR2 YNFKEQ.

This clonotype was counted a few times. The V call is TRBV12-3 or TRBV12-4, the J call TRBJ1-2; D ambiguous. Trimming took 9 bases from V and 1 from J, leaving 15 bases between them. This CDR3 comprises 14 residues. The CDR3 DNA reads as TGTGCCAGTAGTCCGTGGGAGGATAACTATGGCTACACCTTC. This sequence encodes CASSPWEDNYGYTF.

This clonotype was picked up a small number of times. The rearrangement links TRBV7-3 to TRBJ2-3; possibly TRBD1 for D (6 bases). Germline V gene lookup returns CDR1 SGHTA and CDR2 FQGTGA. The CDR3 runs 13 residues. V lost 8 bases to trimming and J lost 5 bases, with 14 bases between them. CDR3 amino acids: CASGGRAKDTQYF. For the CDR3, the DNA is TGTGCCAGCGGGGGCAGGGCGAAAGATACGCAGTATTTT. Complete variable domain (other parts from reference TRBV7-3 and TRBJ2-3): GAGVSQTPSNKVTEKGKYVELRCDPISGHTALYWYRQSLGQGPEFLIYFQGTGAADDSGLPNDRFFAVRPEGSVSTLKIQRTERGDSAVYLCASGGRAKDTQYFGPGTRLTVL.

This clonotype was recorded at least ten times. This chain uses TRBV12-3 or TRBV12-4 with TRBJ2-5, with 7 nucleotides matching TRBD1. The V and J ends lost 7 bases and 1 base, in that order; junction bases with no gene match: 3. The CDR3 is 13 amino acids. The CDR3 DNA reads TGTGCCAGCACCCGGGACAGCCAAGAGACCCAGTACTTC. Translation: CASTRDSQETQYF.

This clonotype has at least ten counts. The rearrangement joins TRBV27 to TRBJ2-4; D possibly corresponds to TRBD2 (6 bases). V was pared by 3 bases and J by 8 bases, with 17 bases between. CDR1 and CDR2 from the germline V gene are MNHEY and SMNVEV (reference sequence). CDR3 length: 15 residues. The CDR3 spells CASSLEGGRSHIQYF. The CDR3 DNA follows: TGTGCCAGCAGTTTGGAGGGAGGTCGTTCGCACATTCAGTACTTC.

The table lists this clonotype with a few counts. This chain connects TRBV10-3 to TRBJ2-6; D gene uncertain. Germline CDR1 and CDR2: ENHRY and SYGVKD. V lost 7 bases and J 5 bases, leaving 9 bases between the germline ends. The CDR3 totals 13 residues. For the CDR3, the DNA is TGTGCCATCAATGCCGACAGGGCCAACGTCCTGACTTTC. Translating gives CAINADRANVLTF.

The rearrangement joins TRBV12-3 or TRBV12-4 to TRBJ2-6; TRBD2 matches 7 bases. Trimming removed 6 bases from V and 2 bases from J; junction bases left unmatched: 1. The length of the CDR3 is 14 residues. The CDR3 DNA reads TGTGCCAGCAGGAGCGGGGCTGGGGCCAACGTCCTGACTTTC. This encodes CASRSGAGANVLTF.

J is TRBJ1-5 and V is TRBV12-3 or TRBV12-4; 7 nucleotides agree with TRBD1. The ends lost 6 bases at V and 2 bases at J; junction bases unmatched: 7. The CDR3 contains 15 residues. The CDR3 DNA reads TGTGCCAGCAGACCGACAGGGCTTGGCAATCAGCCCCAGCATTTT. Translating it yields CASRPTGLGNQPQHF.

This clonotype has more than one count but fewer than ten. The CDR3 coding sequence is TGCAGCGTTGAAGGGGCTAGCGGGGGCAATGAGCAGTTCTTC. Residues: CSVEGASGGNEQFF. The chain employs TRBV29-1 and TRBJ2-1; TRBD2 agrees at 10 bases. The CDR3 spans 14 residues. Germline V gene sequence: CDR1 SQVTM, CDR2 ANQGSEA. V trimming: 1 base; J trimming: 6 bases; junction bases outside the gene matches: 3.

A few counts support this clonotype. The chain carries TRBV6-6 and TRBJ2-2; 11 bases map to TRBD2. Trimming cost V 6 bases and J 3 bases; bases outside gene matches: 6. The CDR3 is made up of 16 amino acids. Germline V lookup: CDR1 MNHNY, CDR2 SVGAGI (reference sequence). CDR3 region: CASSREGLADTGELFF. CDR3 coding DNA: TGTGCCAGCAGCCGGGAGGGACTAGCGGACACCGGGGAGCTGTTTTTT.

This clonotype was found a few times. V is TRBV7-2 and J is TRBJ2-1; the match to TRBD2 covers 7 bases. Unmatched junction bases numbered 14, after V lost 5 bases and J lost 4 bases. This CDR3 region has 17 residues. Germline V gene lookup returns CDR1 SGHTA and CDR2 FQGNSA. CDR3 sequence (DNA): TGTGCCAGCAGCCCCCAGCATCTTAGCGGGTATTACAATGAGCAGTTCTTC. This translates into CASSPQHLSGYYNEQFF.

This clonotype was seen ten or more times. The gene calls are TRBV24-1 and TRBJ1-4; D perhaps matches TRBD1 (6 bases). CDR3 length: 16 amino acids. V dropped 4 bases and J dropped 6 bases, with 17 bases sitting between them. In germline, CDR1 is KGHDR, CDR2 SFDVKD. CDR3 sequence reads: CATSDRGAGADEKLFF. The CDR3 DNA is TGTGCCACCAGTGACCGGGGGGCTGGGGCGGATGAAAAACTGTTTTTT.

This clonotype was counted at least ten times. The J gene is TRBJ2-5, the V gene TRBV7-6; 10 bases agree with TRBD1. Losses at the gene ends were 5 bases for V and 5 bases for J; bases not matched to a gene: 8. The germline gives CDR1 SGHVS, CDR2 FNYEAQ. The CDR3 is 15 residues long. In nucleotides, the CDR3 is TGTGCCAGCAGCATAAGACAGGGGGCGAAGGAGACCCAGTACTTC. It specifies CASSIRQGAKETQYF.

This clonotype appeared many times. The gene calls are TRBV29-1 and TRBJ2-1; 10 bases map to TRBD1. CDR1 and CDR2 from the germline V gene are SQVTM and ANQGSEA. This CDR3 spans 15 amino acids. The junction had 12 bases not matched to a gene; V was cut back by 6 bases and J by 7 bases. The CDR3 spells CSVILGQGVGNEQFF. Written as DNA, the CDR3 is TGCAGCGTCATCTTAGGACAGGGGGTGGGAAATGAGCAGTTCTTC.

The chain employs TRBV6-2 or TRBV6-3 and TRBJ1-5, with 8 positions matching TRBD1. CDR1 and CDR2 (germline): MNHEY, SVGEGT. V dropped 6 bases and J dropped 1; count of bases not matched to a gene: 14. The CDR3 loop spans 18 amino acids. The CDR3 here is CASRTQTGEVRSNQPQHF. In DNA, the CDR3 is TGTGCCAGCAGAACCCAGACAGGGGAGGTTAGGAGCAATCAGCCCCAGCATTTT.

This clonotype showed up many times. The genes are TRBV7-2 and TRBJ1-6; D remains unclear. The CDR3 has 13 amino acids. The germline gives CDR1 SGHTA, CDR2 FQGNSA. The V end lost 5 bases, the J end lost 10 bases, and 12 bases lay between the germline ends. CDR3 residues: CASSTNANSPLHF. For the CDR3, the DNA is TGTGCCAGCAGCACAAATGCGAACTCACCCCTCCACTTT.

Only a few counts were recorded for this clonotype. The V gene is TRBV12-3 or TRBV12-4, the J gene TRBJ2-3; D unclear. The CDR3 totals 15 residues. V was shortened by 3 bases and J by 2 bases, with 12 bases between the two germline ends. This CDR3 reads CASSFVADLTDTQYF. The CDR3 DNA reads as TGTGCCAGCAGTTTCGTGGCGGACCTCACAGATACGCAGTATTTT.

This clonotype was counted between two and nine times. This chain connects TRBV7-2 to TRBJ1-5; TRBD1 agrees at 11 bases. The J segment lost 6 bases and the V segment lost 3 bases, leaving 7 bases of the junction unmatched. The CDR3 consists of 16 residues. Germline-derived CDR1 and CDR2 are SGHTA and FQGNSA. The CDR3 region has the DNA TGTGCCAGCAGCTTGGATCCGGGACAGGGGGGTCAGCCCCAGCATTTT. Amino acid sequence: CASSLDPGQGGQPQHF.

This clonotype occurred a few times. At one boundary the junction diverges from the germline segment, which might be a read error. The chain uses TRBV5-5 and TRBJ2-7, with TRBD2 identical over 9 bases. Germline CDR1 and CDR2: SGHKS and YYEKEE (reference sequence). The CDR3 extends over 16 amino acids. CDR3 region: CASSLEPTSGPYDQYF. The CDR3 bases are TGTGCCAGCAGCTTGGAGCCGACTAGCGGACCCTACGACCAGTACTTC. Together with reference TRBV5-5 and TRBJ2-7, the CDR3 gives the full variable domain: DAGVTQSPTHLIKTRGQQVTLRCSPISGHKSVSWYQQVLGQGPQFIFQYYEKEERGRGNFPDRFSARQFPNYSSELNVNALLLGDSALYLCASSLEPTSGPYDQYFGPGTRLTVT.

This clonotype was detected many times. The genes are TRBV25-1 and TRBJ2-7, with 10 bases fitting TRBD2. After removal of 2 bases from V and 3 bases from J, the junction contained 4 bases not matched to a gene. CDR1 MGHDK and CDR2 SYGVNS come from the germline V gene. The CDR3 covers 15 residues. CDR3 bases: TGTGCCAGCAGTGAAACAACTAGCGGGATCTACGAGCAGTACTTC. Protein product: CASSETTSGIYEQYF.

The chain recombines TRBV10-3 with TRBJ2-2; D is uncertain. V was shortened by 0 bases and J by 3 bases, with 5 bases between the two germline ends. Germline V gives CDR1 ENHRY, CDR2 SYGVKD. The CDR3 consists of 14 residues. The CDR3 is CAISESLDTGELFF. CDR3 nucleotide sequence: TGTGCCATCAGTGAGTCCCTGGACACCGGGGAGCTGTTTTTT.

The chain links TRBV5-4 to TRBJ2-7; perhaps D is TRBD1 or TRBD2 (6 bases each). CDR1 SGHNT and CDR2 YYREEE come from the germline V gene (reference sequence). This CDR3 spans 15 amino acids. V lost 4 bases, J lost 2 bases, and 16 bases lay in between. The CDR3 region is CASSVAGTPTYEQYF. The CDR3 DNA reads TGTGCCAGCAGCGTGGCGGGGACACCGACCTACGAGCAGTACTTC.

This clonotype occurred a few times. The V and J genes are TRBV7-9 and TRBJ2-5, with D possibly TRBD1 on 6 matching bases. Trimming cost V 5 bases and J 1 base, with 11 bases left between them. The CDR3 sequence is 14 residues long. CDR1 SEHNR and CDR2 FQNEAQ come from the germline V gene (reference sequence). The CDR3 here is CASSPRTVQETQYF. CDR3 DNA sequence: TGTGCCAGCAGCCCCAGGACAGTCCAAGAGACCCAGTACTTC.

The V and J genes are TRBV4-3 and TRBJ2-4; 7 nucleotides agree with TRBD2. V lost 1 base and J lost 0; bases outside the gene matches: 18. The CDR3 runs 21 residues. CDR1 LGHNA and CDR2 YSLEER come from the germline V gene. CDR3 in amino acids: CASSQAPPGGSGELAKNIQYF. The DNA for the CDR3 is TGCGCCAGCAGCCAAGCCCCTCCTGGCGGGAGTGGGGAACTAGCCAAAAACATTCAGTACTTC.

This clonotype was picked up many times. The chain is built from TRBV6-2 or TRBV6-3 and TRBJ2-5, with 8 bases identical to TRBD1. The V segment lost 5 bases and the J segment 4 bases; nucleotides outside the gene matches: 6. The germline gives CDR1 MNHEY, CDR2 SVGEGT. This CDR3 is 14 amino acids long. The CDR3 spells CASSLQGAGETQYF. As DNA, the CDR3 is TGTGCCAGCAGTCTCCAGGGGGCTGGAGAGACCCAGTACTTC.

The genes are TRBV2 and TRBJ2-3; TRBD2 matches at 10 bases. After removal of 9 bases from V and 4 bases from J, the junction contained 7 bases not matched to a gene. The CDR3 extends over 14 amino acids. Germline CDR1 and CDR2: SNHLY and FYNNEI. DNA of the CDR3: TGTGCCAGTCGGCTGACTAGCGGGCCAGATACGCAGTATTTT. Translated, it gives CASRLTSGPDTQYF.

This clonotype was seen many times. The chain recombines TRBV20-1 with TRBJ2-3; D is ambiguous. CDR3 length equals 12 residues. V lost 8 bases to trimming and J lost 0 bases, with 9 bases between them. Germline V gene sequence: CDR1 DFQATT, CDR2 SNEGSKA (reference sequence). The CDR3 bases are TGCAGTCCTACTCGAAGCACAGATACGCAGTATTTT. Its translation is CSPTRSTDTQYF.